The 10 T cell receptor beta chains listed next were all sequenced from one sample in a study of CD8 T cells in Susac syndrome. RNA in amounts of roughly 0.5 to 1 ug was reverse transcribed with random hexamers. A single record per CDR3 protein comes from TCRdb applying MiXCR to the immunoSEQ multiplex PCR reads. The table records around 160,000 distinct CDR3 sequences, 94% of them present only once. Sequenced: CD4+ T cells from PBMCs. The receptors stem from a human donor with multiple sclerosis.

The chain joins TRBV29-1 to TRBJ2-3; the D gene is possibly TRBD1 (6 bases). Trimming removed 6 bases from V and 0 bases from J, with 10 bases in between. This CDR3 is built from 13 residues. The germline CDR1 and CDR2 sequences are SQVTM and ANQGSEA. CDR3 amino acids: CSVPRGSTDTQYF. As DNA, the CDR3 is TGCAGCGTACCCAGGGGTAGCACAGATACGCAGTATTTT.

In nucleotides, the CDR3 is TGCGCCAGCAGCCAAGGCCCCGGACAGTACTATGGCTACACCTTC. Translated: CASSQGPGQYYGYTF. The J gene is TRBJ1-2, the V gene TRBV4-3; maybe TRBD1 (6 bases). This CDR3 region has 15 residues. The V and J ends lost 1 base and 3 bases respectively, with 12 bases between them. Germline CDR1 is LGHNA and CDR2 is YSLEER.

The V and J genes are TRBV27 and TRBJ2-5; D remains unclear. Germline V gene data show CDR1 as MNHEY and CDR2 as SMNVEV (reference sequence). This CDR3 has 15 amino acids. Trimming pared 3 bases from V and 2 bases from J, leaving 13 bases between. CDR3: CASSLDGRIQETQYF. The CDR3 DNA reads as TGTGCCAGCAGTTTGGACGGACGGATTCAAGAGACCCAGTACTTC.

In this sample, this clonotype turned up once. The chain links TRBV28 to TRBJ2-2; TRBD1 is a possible D gene (6 bases). The CDR3 contains 15 residues. Germline lookup yields CDR1 MDHEN and CDR2 SYDVKM. Trimming removed 6 bases from V and 6 bases from J, with 17 bases in between. The CDR3 nucleotides are TGTGCCAGCAGGGCAGGGGACCTCGAGGCCGGGGAGCTGTTTTTT. Its protein is CASRAGDLEAGELFF.

The rearrangement joins TRBV4-1 to TRBJ2-1; D may be TRBD2 (6 bases). Trimming removed 1 base from V and 9 bases from J, with 10 bases in between. Germline assignment: CDR1 MGHRA and CDR2 YSYEKL. CDR3 size: 13 residues. The DNA for the CDR3 is TGCGCCAGCAGCCAAGGACTAGTACCTGAGCAGTTCTTC. It is translated as CASSQGLVPEQFF.

The chain combines TRBV6-6 with TRBJ1-1; 7 bases agree with TRBD1. The CDR3 loop spans 15 amino acids. CDR1 is MNHNY, CDR2 SVGAGI, per germline (reference sequence). J was trimmed by 0 bases and V by 6 bases; bases with no gene match: 7. The CDR3 reads CASSRQGVMNTEAFF. The CDR3 DNA is TGTGCCAGCAGCCGACAGGGTGTAATGAACACTGAAGCTTTCTTT.

V and J are TRBV29-1 and TRBJ2-1, with 9 bases aligning to TRBD2. Germline CDR1 and CDR2: SQVTM and ANQGSEA. The junction had 5 bases not matched to a gene; V was cut back by 4 bases and J by 7 bases. The CDR3 is made up of 13 amino acids. The CDR3 protein is CSVASLAGNEQFF. In DNA, the CDR3 is TGCAGCGTTGCCTCCCTAGCGGGGAATGAGCAGTTCTTC.

The chain couples TRBV20-1 to TRBJ2-5; the match to TRBD1 covers 7 bases. After removal of 6 bases from V and 5 bases from J, the junction contained 6 bases not matched to a gene. This CDR3 has 12 residues. Per germline, CDR1 DFQATT and CDR2 SNEGSKA (reference sequence). The CDR3, as DNA: TGCAGTGCCACCGGGACAGCGGAGACCCAGTACTTC. Translation gives CSATGTAETQYF.

The V and J genes are TRBV15 and TRBJ1-1; possibly TRBD1 for D (5 bases). Germline V gives CDR1 LNHNV, CDR2 YYDKDF (reference sequence). The CDR3 has 12 residues. Between the trimmed V and J ends, which lost 4 bases and 10 bases, there was a span of 13 bases. CDR3: CATSKGPTGAFF. The CDR3 region has the DNA TGTGCCACCAGCAAGGGGCCCACCGGAGCTTTCTTT.

V and J are TRBV18 and TRBJ2-5; D might be TRBD1 (6 bases). Trimming shortened V by 4 bases and J by 5 bases, and 17 bases separated the two germline ends. Germline V lookup: CDR1 KGHSH, CDR2 LQKENI. The CDR3 totals 15 residues. CDR3 residues: CASSRLRGRVETQYF. CDR3 nucleotide sequence: TGTGCCAGCTCACGCCTCAGGGGAAGGGTTGAGACCCAGTACTTC.